This record concerns one T cell receptor (beta chain) sequence. As yet, its antigen is unknown. A deep-level run was used for the assay. Assay: immunoSEQ multiplex PCR; the TCRdb copy retains only in-frame clones and omits some. The sample has a few million clones; more than 90% are singletons. Trimming pared 4 bases from V and 4 bases from J, leaving 6 bases between. Germline loops: CDR1 SGHDT, CDR2 YYEEEE. CDR3 length: 11 amino acids. The entry originates in a study of shared clonotypes between healthy human individuals. Study in general: Researchers assigned three CD4 naive, three CD4 memory, two CD8 naive and one CD8 memory plate to each donor. General study findings and limits: The study drew on few donors, limiting represented genetic and exposure-history diversity. Around 5% of naive CD4 clonotypes were common to a handful of donors.

This receptor was identified in a man aged 18 to 35 in good health. Material for sequencing was naive CD4+ T cells sorted from blood. Subset given: CD45RA+ positively selected. The chain has TRBV5-6 and TRBJ2-7; D not resolved. This chain's CDR3 is CASSAIYEQYF. The CDR3, as DNA: TGTGCCAGCAGCGCAATTTACGAGCAGTACTTC.